A single T cell receptor (beta chain) is shown here with its context. Assay: immunoSEQ multiplex PCR; the TCRdb copy retains only in-frame clones and omits some. The repertoire holds approximately 150,000 clones, approximately 93% seen once, with 9.5% to 15% in the top ten. CDR3 size: 16 residues. The source of the sample is a study of T cell responses to AZD1222 COVID-19 vaccine. This clonotype was sampled from an adult who had recovered from COVID-19. The rearrangement uses TRBV7-5 and TRBJ2-7; TRBD2 is taken as the D call from the table, unchecked against the DNA. TRBV7-5 has pseudogene status. Sequences were derived from peripheral blood, sampled after recovery from COVID-19. The CDR3 DNA reads TGTGCCAGAAGCTCCACGGGACTAGCGGGAGTGAGCGAGCAGTACTTC. This gives the protein CARSSTGLAGVSEQYF.